The next 15 T cell receptor beta chains were all read from a single sample in a study of OX40 agonist ivuxolimab in advanced cancers. Some clones are missing from TCRdb's copy, which holds only in-frame ones; the method was immunoSEQ multiplex PCR. The table lists approximately 76,000 clones, approximately 91% of them singletons. Specimen: CD4+ or CD8+ T cells sorted from blood, collected in a trial of the OX40 agonist ivuxolimab. These receptors originate from an adult with an advanced solid tumor such as melanoma, head and neck, liver or kidney cancer.

In its sample, this clone was seen once. The chain couples TRBV5-4 to TRBJ2-5, with a tentative D call TRBD1 (6 bases). Germline CDR1 reads SGHNT; CDR2 reads YYREEE (reference sequence). Deletions cut 4 bases from V and 4 bases from J, with 20 bases between. This CDR3 spans 16 amino acids. The CDR3 DNA reads as TGTGCCAGCAGCCCTGCCGGGACACCAGGAGGAGAGACCCAGTACTTC. This translates into CASSPAGTPGGETQYF.

This sequence joins TRBV5-8 and TRBJ2-3, with 10 bases aligning to TRBD2. Trimming at V came to 7 bases and at J to 1 base, leaving 6 bases not matched to a gene. CDR1 and CDR2 from the germline V gene are SGHTS and YDEGEE. The CDR3 contains 15 residues. CDR3 nucleotides: TGTGCCAGCCGTTACGGGACTAGCGGCACAGATACGCAGTATTTT. Amino acid sequence: CASRYGTSGTDTQYF.

The rearrangement uses TRBV5-1 and TRBJ2-6; 10 nucleotides agree with TRBD1. Germline CDR1 reads SGHRS; CDR2 reads YFSETQ. V gave up 3 bases and J gave up 3 bases; unmatched junction bases: 9. The CDR3 spans 18 residues. The CDR3 region has the DNA TGCGCCAGCAGCTCGATAGGGACAGGGGCGGGTGGGGCCAACGTCCTGACTTTC. The encoded protein is CASSSIGTGAGGANVLTF.

The chain couples TRBV18 to TRBJ2-1, with D maybe TRBD2 (5 bases). V gave up 3 bases and J gave up 6 bases, with 9 bases separating them. Per germline, CDR1 KGHSH and CDR2 LQKENI. There are 13 residues in the CDR3. DNA for the CDR3: TGTGCCAGCTCACCTCTAGCAACCAATGAGCAGTTCTTC. It yields the protein CASSPLATNEQFF.

The CDR3 DNA reads as TGTGCCAGCAGCCACTATCACGAGCAGTACTTC. Translated, it gives CASSHYHEQYF. The V gene is TRBV7-6, the J gene TRBJ2-7; D unclear. The V and J ends lost 5 bases and 5 bases respectively, with 7 bases between them. This CDR3 is 11 amino acids long. Germline V gene sequence: CDR1 SGHVS, CDR2 FNYEAQ.

This clone was counted between two and nine times. The V and J genes are TRBV9 and TRBJ2-1, with 10 nucleotides matching TRBD2. After removal of 4 bases from V and 10 bases from J, the junction contained 11 bases not matched to a gene. The CDR3 has 15 residues. Germline assignment: CDR1 SGDLS and CDR2 YYNGEE. The CDR3 nucleotides read TGTGCCAGCAGCCCAGCTGGGACTAGCGTAAACGAGCAGTTCTTC. Protein sequence: CASSPAGTSVNEQFF.

The chain couples TRBV9 to TRBJ1-3, with D perhaps matching TRBD1 (5 bases). CDR1 SGDLS and CDR2 YYNGEE come from the germline V gene. The CDR3 extends over 14 amino acids. V lost 5 bases to trimming and J lost 2 bases, with 11 bases between them. For the CDR3, the DNA is TGTGCCAGCAGTCTCGGGGGGACTGGAAACACCATATATTTT. The encoded protein is CASSLGGTGNTIYF.

The rearrangement links TRBV5-6 to TRBJ2-3, with 10 nucleotides matching TRBD2. The CDR3 is made up of 15 amino acids. V lost 6 bases and J lost 3; bases outside the gene matches: 7. Per germline, CDR1 SGHDT and CDR2 YYEEEE. The CDR3 sequence is CASTMLAGATDTQYF. CDR3 nucleotides: TGTGCCAGCACCATGCTAGCGGGAGCTACAGATACGCAGTATTTT. Based on the CDR3 plus reference TRBV5-6 and TRBJ2-3, the full variable domain is DAGVTQSPTHLIKTRGQQVTLRCSPKSGHDTVSWYQQALGQGPQFIFQYYEEEERQRGNFPDRFSGHQFPNYSSELNVNALLLGDSALYLCASTMLAGATDTQYFGPGTRLTVL.

The CDR3: CASGERESSYEQYF. The DNA for the CDR3 is TGTGCCAGCGGCGAAAGGGAGAGCTCCTACGAGCAGTACTTC. The chain recombines TRBV5-6 with TRBJ2-7; maybe TRBD2 (5 bases). The CDR3 extends over 14 amino acids. CDR1 and CDR2 from the germline V gene are SGHDT and YYEEEE. V was pared by 7 bases and J by 0 bases, with 14 bases between.

Of note for this clone: Other nucleotide sequences in the sample specify the same CDR3. The CDR3: CASSVAAGGPETQYF. CDR3 coding DNA: TGTGCCAGCAGCGTAGCAGCGGGAGGGCCAGAGACCCAGTACTTC. The chain recombines TRBV9 with TRBJ2-5; 10 nucleotides align to TRBD2. Germline V gives CDR1 SGDLS, CDR2 YYNGEE. The CDR3 totals 15 residues. J was trimmed by 4 bases and V by 0 bases; bases with no gene match: 3.

The chain has TRBV6-5 and TRBJ1-2; D is uncertain. The CDR3 extends over 15 amino acids. The germline gives CDR1 MNHEY, CDR2 SVGAGI. Trimming took off 1 base at V and 0 bases at J, with 9 bases between the two ends. DNA of the CDR3: TGTGCCAGCAGTTACTATTCCCGAGCTAACTATGGCTACACCTTC. Translated: CASSYYSRANYGYTF.

This clone was recorded a few times. This rearrangement joins TRBV10-2 to TRBJ1-5; no definite D call. The germline V gene encodes CDR1 WSHSY and CDR2 SAAADI. This CDR3 comprises 14 residues. Deletions cut 0 bases from V and 3 bases from J, with 6 bases between. CDR3 in amino acids: CASSESGLNQPQHF. CDR3 DNA: TGCGCCAGCAGTGAGTCGGGTCTCAATCAGCCCCAGCATTTT.

The V and J genes are TRBV5-6 and TRBJ1-5; 7 bases are shared with TRBD1. V gave up 0 bases and J gave up 0 bases; unmatched junction bases: 12. Germline values: CDR1 SGHDT, CDR2 YYEEEE. The CDR3 is 19 residues long. CDR3 coding DNA: TGTGCCAGCAGCTTGGCCGTGATGCAGGGGGGTTATAGCAATCAGCCCCAGCATTTT. Protein sequence: CASSLAVMQGGYSNQPQHF. The variable domain in full, with the rest retrieved from reference TRBV5-6 and TRBJ1-5, is DAGVTQSPTHLIKTRGQQVTLRCSPKSGHDTVSWYQQALGQGPQFIFQYYEEEERQRGNFPDRFSGHQFPNYSSELNVNALLLGDSALYLCASSLAVMQGGYSNQPQHFGDGTRLSIL.

V usage is TRBV10-1 and J usage is TRBJ2-3; D is perhaps TRBD2 (6 bases). This CDR3 has 15 amino acids. Germline V gene lookup returns CDR1 WNHNN and CDR2 SYGVQD (reference sequence). The ends were cut back, 4 bases at V and 6 bases at J, with 17 bases in the middle. The CDR3 sequence: CASSGPGEGTDTQYF. The CDR3 DNA reads TGCGCCAGCAGTGGTCCGGGGGAAGGTACGGATACGCAGTATTTT.

This chain uses TRBV11-2 with TRBJ2-3; 7 bases line up with TRBD2. The length of the CDR3 is 14 residues. V was pared by 0 bases and J by 6 bases, with 3 bases of the junction left unmatched. Per the germline V gene, CDR1 is SGHAT and CDR2 is FQNNGV. For the CDR3, the DNA is TGTGCCAGCAGCTTAGAAGTCGGGGGGGATACGCAGTATTTT. Translating it yields CASSLEVGGDTQYF.